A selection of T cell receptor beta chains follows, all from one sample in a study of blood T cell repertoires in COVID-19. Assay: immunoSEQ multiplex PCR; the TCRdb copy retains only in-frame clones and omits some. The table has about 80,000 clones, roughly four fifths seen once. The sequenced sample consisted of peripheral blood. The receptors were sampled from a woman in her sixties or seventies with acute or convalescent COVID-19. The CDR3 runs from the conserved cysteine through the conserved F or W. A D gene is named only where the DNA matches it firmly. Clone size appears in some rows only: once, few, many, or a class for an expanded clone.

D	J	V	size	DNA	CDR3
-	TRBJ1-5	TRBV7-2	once	TGTGCCAGCAGCTCAGAAAGCAGGGGCAATCAGCCCCAGCATTTT	CASSSESRGNQPQHF
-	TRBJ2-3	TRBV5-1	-	TGCGCCAGCAGCCTTAACAGTGCCACAGATACGCAGTATTTT	CASSLNSATDTQYF
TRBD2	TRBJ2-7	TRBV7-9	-	TGTGCCAGCAGCTCTAGCGGTCCGATTGGGTACGAGCAGTACTTC	CASSSSGPIGYEQYF
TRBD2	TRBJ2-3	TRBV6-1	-	TGTGCCAGCAGTGAATTAGCGGGATCTAGCACAGATACGCAGTATTTT	CASSELAGSSTDTQYF
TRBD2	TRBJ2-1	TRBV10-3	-	TGTGCCATCGTAGCGGGACTGGAGGGGAACAATGAGCAGTTCTTC	CAIVAGLEGNNEQFF
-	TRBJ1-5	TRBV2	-	TGTGCCAGCAGCCGGGTGAGCAATCAGCCCCAGCATTTT	CASSRVSNQPQHF
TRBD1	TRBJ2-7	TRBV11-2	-	TGTGCCAGCAGTTGGGGGACAGGGGCCTACGAGCAGTACTTC	CASSWGTGAYEQYF
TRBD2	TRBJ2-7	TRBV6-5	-	TGTGCCACCCGGGAGGCGCGTGAGCAGTACTTC	CATREAREQYF
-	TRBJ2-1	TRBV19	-	TGTGCCACCATCACCGGGAGCCCCTACAATGAGCAGTTCTTC	CATITGSPYNEQFF
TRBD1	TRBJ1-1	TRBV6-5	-	TGTGCCAGCAGTTACTTGAGGGACAGCGGAAACACTGAAGCTTTCTTT	CASSYLRDSGNTEAFF
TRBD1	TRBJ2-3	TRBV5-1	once	TGCGCCAGCAGCGTAGGACAGGGGATAATGGATACGCAGTATTTT	CASSVGQGIMDTQYF
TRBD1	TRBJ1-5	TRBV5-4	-	TGTGCCAGCAGCTTGGACCACAGGGGGCCCCAGCATTTT	CASSLDHRGPQHF
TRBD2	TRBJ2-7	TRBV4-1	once	TGCGCCAGCAGCCAAGGCCGACTAGCGGGAGTCAACGAGCAGTACTTC	CASSQGRLAGVNEQYF
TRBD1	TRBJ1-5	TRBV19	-	TGTGCCAGTAGTGGGACAGGGGGCAATCAGCCCCAGCATTTT	CASSGTGGNQPQHF
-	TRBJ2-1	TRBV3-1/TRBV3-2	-	TGTGCCAGCAGCCAAGCTTACAATGAGCAGTTCTTC	CASSQAYNEQFF
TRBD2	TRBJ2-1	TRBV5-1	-	TGCGCCAGCAGCACCCTACCTAGCGGGAGGATATACAATGAGCAGTTCTTC	CASSTLPSGRIYNEQFF
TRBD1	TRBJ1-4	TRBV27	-	TGTGCCAGCAGTTTAACCAACAGGGGTGAAAAACTGTTTTTT	CASSLTNRGEKLFF
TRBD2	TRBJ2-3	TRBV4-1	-	TGCGCCAGCAGCCATACCGGACTAGCGGGCAAGAAGAGCACAGATACGCAGTATTTT	CASSHTGLAGKKSTDTQYF
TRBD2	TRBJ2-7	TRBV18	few	TGTGCCAGCTCACAAAGCGGGAGCTCGGACGAGCAGTACTTC	CASSQSGSSDEQYF
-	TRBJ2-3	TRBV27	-	TGTGCCAGCAGTTTCCAGGGATGGACAGATACGCAGTATTTT	CASSFQGWTDTQYF
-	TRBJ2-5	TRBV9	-	TGTGCCAGCAGCGTAGCGTCTTCTGTTCCCCGAGAGACCCAGTACTTC	CASSVASSVPRETQYF
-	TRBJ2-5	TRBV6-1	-	TGTGCCAGCAGTGCCATCCGAGGGCTGATGAATCAAGAGACCCAGTACTTC	CASSAIRGLMNQETQYF
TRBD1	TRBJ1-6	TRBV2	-	TGTGCCAGCAGCGTGACAGGGGTAGAGAATTCACCCCTCCACTTT	CASSVTGVENSPLHF